A selection of T cell receptor beta chains follows, all from one sample in a study of regulatory T cells in long-lasting Graves disease. TCRdb used MiXCR to reprocess the multiplex PCR reads, holding one entry per CDR3 protein. The sample includes 450,000 to 600,000 distinct CDR3 sequences, 15% to 20% of them seen just once. These same data were also listed under a study on T cells in Graves' hyperthyroidism and ophthalmopathy.

The input for sequencing was peripheral blood mononuclear cells (PBMCs), taken at new diagnosis, from a patient treated with antithyroid drugs. The receptors originated from a man aged 40-49 years with Graves disease. Each CDR3 is given with its conserved first and last residue. A D gene is named only where the DNA matches it firmly. Some rows have no size entry. The others give once, few or many, or a class for an expanded clone.

cdr3_length | j_call | clone_size | d_call | v_call | cdr3_nt | cdr3_aa
14 | TRBJ2-4 | - | - | TRBV14 | TGTGCCAGCAGCCACCCCGGCGAGGGAAACATTCAGTACTTC | CASSHPGEGNIQYF
12 | TRBJ1-4 | few | TRBD1 | TRBV2 | TGTGCCAGCAGTGTTGACAGGGATAAACTGTTTTTT | CASSVDRDKLFF
15 | TRBJ2-7 | - | TRBD2 | TRBV6-2/TRBV6-3 | TGTGCCAGCAGTGAACTAGCGGGAGGGCCCGACGAGCGGTACTTC | CASSELAGGPDERYF
14 | TRBJ2-1 | - | TRBD2 | TRBV6-2/TRBV6-3 | TGTGCCAGCAAACTAGCGGGACCTATGATCGAGCAGTTCTTC | CASKLAGPMIEQFF
16 | TRBJ2-1 | - | TRBD2 | TRBV6-1 | TGTGCCAGCAAGGGGCTAGCGGGAGGTTCTTACAATGAGCAGTTCTTC | CASKGLAGGSYNEQFF
16 | TRBJ2-2 | - | - | TRBV6-2/TRBV6-3 | TGTGCCAGCAGTCCTTCCGACAGTCCGAACACCGGGGAGCTGTTTTTT | CASSPSDSPNTGELFF
17 | TRBJ1-2 | many | - | TRBV3-1 | TGTGCCAGCAGCCAAGATCGGCCAGCCCCTACAAACTATGGCTACACCTTC | CASSQDRPAPTNYGYTF
15 | TRBJ2-1 | once | - | TRBV10-3 | TGTGCCATCTGCCCGGGCCAGGGGTCCTACAATGAGCAGTTCTTC | CAICPGQGSYNEQFF
16 | TRBJ1-2 | - | - | TRBV14 | TGTGCCAGCAGCCAAGCCATCCGGGACCGCAACGATGGCTACACCTTC | CASSQAIRDRNDGYTF
16 | TRBJ2-2 | many | TRBD1 | TRBV5-1 | TGCGCCAGCAGCTTAGGACAGGCGACGAACACCGGGGAGCTGTTTTTT | CASSLGQATNTGELFF
16 | TRBJ1-6 | - | TRBD1 | TRBV27 | TGTGCCAGCAGTTCCCGAACGACAGGGGGGAATTCACCCCTCCACTTT | CASSSRTTGGNSPLHF
15 | TRBJ2-1 | - | - | TRBV6-2/TRBV6-3 | TGTGCCAACGGGGCTGGGACTTATGCCTACAATGAGCAGTTCTTC | CANGAGTYAYNEQFF
13 | TRBJ2-1 | many | - | TRBV2 | TGTGCCAGCAGTGAAGTTCTTTTGGGTGAGCAGTTCTTC | CASSEVLLGEQFF
12 | TRBJ2-7 | once | TRBD2 | TRBV29-1 | TGCAACGTTGCTAGCGGGAGTTACGAGCAGTACTTC | CNVASGSYEQYF
21 | TRBJ2-1 | many | TRBD2 | TRBV12-3/TRBV12-4 | TGTGCCAGCAGTTTTCGAGCCTCCTCGCTTGAAGCGGGAGGCTCCTACAATGAGCAGTTCTTC | CASSFRASSLEAGGSYNEQFF
14 | TRBJ1-2 | many | TRBD1 | TRBV6-1 | TGTGCCAGCACCAGGCGGGACAGGAACTATGGCTACACCTTC | CASTRRDRNYGYTF
12 | TRBJ2-2 | many | - | TRBV30 | TGTGCCTGGACCCCAGGAATCGGGGAGCTGTTTTTT | CAWTPGIGELFF
13 | TRBJ1-2 | many | - | TRBV28 | TGTGCCAGCAGTTTCGCGGGCGCGAATGGCTACACCTTC | CASSFAGANGYTF